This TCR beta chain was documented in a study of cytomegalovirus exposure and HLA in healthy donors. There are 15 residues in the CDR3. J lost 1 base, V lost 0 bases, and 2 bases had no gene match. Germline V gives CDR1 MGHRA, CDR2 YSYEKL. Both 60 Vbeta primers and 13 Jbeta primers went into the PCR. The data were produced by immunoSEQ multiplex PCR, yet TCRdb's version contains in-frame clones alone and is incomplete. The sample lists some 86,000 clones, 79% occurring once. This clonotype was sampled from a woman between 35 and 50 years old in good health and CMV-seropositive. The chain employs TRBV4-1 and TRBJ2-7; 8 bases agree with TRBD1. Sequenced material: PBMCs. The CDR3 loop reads CASSQERQGSYEQYF. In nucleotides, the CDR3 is TGCGCCAGCAGCCAAGAGCGACAGGGGTCCTACGAGCAGTACTTC.